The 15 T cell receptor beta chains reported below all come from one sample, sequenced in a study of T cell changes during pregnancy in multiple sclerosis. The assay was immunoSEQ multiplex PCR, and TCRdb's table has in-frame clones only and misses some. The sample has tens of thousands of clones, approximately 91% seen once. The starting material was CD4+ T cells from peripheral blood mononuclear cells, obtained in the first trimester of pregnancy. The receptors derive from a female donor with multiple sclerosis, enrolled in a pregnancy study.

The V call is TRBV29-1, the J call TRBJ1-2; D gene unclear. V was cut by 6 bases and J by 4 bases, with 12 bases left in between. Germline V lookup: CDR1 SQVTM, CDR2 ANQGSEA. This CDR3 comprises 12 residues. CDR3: CSVIHGIYGYTF. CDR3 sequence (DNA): TGCAGCGTGATACACGGGATCTATGGCTACACCTTC.

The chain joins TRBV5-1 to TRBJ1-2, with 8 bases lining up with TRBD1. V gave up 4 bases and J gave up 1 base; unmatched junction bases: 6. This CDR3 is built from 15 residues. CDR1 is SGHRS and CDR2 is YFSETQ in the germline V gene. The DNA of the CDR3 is TGCGCCAGCAGCGAGGGACAGGCTGGTAACTATGGCTACACCTTC. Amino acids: CASSEGQAGNYGYTF. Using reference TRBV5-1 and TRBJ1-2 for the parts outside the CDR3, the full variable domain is KAGVTQTPRYLIKTRGQQVTLSCSPISGHRSVSWYQQTPGQGLQFLFEYFSETQRNKGNFPGRFSGRQFSNSRSEMNVSTLELGDSALYLCASSEGQAGNYGYTFGSGTRLTVV.

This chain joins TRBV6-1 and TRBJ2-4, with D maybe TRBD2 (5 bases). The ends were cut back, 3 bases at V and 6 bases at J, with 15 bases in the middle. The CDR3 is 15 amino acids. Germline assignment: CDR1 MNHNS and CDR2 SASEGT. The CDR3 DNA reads TGTGCCAGCAGTGAGAGGAGGCGCGCCGGAAACATTCAGTACTTC. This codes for CASSERRRAGNIQYF.

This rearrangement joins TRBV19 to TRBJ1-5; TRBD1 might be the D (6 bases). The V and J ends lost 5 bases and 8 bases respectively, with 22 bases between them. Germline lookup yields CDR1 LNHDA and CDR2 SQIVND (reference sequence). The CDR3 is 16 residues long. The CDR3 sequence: CASSPERGRSGEPQHF. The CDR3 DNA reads TGTGCCAGTAGTCCCGAGCGGGGCAGGTCAGGGGAGCCCCAGCATTTT.

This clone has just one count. In DNA form, the CDR3 reads TGTGCCAGTAGCAGTCAGGGGCGATCTGGAAACACCATATATTTT. It translates to CASSSQGRSGNTIYF. The chain is built from TRBV19 and TRBJ1-3; maybe TRBD1 (6 bases). The ends were cut back, 6 bases at V and 1 base at J, with 13 bases in the middle. Germline V CDR1 and CDR2: LNHDA, SQIVND (reference sequence). The CDR3 has 15 amino acids.

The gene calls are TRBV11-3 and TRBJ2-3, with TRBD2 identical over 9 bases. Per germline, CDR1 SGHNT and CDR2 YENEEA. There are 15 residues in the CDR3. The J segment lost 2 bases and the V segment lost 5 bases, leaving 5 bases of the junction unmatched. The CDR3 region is CASSPSGRPTDTQYF. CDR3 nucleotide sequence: TGTGCCAGCAGCCCGAGCGGGAGGCCCACAGATACGCAGTATTTT.

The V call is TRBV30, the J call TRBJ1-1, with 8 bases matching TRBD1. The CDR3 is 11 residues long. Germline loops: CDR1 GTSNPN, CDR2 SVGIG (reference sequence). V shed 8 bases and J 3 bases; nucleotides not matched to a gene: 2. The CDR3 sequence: CAGQGDTEAFF. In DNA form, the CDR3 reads TGTGCCGGACAGGGTGACACTGAAGCTTTCTTT.

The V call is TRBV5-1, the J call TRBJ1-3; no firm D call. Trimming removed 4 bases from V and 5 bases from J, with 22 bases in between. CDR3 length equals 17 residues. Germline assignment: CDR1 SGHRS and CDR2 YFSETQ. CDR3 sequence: CASSAGRSGGNRNTIYF. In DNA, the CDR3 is TGCGCCAGCAGCGCCGGCCGGTCAGGAGGTAATAGAAACACCATATATTTT.

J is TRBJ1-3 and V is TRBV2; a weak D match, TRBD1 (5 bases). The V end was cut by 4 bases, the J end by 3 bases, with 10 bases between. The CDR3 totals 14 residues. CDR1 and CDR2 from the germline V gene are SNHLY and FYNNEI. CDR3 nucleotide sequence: TGTGCCAGCAGTGCAGGGAAAGGTGGAAACACCATATATTTT. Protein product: CASSAGKGGNTIYF.

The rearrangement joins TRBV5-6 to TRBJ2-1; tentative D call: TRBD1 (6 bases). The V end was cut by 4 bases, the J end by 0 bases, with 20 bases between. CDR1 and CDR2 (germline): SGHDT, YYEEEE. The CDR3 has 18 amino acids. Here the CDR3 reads CASSPKKTGHSSYNEQFF. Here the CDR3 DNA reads TGTGCCAGCAGCCCAAAAAAGACAGGACACAGCTCCTACAATGAGCAGTTCTTC. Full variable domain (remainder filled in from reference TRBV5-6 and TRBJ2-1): DAGVTQSPTHLIKTRGQQVTLRCSPKSGHDTVSWYQQALGQGPQFIFQYYEEEERQRGNFPDRFSGHQFPNYSSELNVNALLLGDSALYLCASSPKKTGHSSYNEQFFGPGTRLTVL.

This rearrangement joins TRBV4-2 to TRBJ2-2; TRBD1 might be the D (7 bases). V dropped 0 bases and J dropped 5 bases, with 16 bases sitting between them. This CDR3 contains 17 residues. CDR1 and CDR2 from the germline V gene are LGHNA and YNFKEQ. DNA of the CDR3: TGTGCCAGCAGCCAAGATTGGAGGGGGCTGAGAACCGGGGAGCTGTTTTTT. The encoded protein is CASSQDWRGLRTGELFF.

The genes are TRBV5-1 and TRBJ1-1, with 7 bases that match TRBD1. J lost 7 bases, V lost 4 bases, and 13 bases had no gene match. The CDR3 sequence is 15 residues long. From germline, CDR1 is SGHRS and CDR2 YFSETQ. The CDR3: CASSPTGTAGSEAFF. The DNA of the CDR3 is TGCGCCAGCAGCCCGACGGGGACAGCTGGGAGTGAAGCTTTCTTT.

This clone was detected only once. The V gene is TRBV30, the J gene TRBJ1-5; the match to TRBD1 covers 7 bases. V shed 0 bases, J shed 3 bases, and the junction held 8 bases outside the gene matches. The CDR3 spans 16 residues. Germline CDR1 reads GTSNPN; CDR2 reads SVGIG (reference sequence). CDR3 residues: CAWSVQGPRSNQPQHF. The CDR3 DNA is TGTGCCTGGAGTGTACAGGGGCCCCGGTCCAATCAGCCCCAGCATTTT.

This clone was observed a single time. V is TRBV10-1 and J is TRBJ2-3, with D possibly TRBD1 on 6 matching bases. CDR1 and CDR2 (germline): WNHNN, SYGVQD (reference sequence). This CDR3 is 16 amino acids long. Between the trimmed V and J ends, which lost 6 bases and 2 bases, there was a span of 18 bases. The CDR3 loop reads CASSPFDGQLTDTQYF. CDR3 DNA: TGCGCCAGCAGCCCCTTCGATGGACAGCTCACAGATACGCAGTATTTT.

This CDR3 reads CASSGTVSNYGYTF. In DNA, the CDR3 is TGTGCCAGCAGTGGGACAGTCTCTAACTATGGCTACACCTTC. The chain has TRBV2 and TRBJ1-2; TRBD1 is a possible D gene (6 bases). Germline CDR1 is SNHLY and CDR2 is FYNNEI. The CDR3 contains 14 residues. V was clipped by 4 bases and J by 0 bases, with 9 bases between them.